This TCR beta chain was documented in a study of T cell repertoires in cytomegalovirus infection. Study overall: Indications came from public TCR beta signatures; they pointed to CMV infection and to a matching HLA type.

TCRdb ran MiXCR on the reads and lists one entry per CDR3 protein. The sample gives 300,000 to 450,000 distinct CDR3 sequences, less than 20% of which show up once; less than 9.5% is in the top ten. CDR1 and CDR2 (germline): LNHNV, YYDKDF (reference sequence). The CDR3 runs to 12 residues. Trimming took off 6 bases at V and 6 bases at J, with 8 bases between the two ends. This clonotype turned up a few times. The J gene is TRBJ2-2, the V gene TRBV15, with D unclear. The source of this sequence is a human donor in good health (CMV status not recorded). Some clones in this sample may be carry-over from other donors' samples. Sequencing was performed on PBMCs. CDR3 nucleotide sequence: TGTGCCACCAGTACGGATCCCGGGGAGCTGTTTTTT. Protein: CATSTDPGELFF.